This T cell receptor beta chain was sequenced in a study of CD8+ T cells in alopecia areata. Study-level background: Treatment comprised oral tofacitinib, 5 to 10 mg twice daily, in treated patients.

It was cDNA, reverse transcribed from extracted RNA, that served as the sequencing template. Profiling relied on immunoSEQ multiplex PCR, and the TCRdb table lists in-frame clones only, not all of them. Of fewer than 250,000 clones in the sample, around three fifths were seen once. Sorting of PBMCs yielded the CD4+ and CD8+ T cells. The CDR3 loop spans 12 amino acids. The V gene's germline CDR1 is MNHNY and CDR2 SVGAGI (reference sequence). The material sequenced was CD4+ T cells sorted from blood, taken at week 0. V is TRBV6-6 and J is TRBJ1-5; the D is unclear. The receptor was derived from a human donor with alopecia areata. As DNA, the CDR3 is TGTGCAAACGGCATTTCCAATCAGCCCCAGCATTTT. Translating gives CANGISNQPQHF.